The T cell receptor (beta chain) under discussion was sequenced for a study of identical twins. Study outcomes and limitations: Insertions were reduced in abundant cord blood beta clonotypes but not in memory repertoires.

Healthy Caucasians alone served as donors. This clonotype appeared many times. Its antigen remains unidentified. The CDR3 is 12 amino acids. The V and J ends lost 4 bases and 6 bases respectively, with 9 bases between them. Germline-derived CDR1 and CDR2 are DFQATT and SNEGSKA (reference sequence). The cDNA had a unique molecular identifier and a template-switch universal primer site. TCRdb called the 5' RACE reads again in MiXCR, with one record for every CDR3 protein. The sample lists nearly 650,000 distinct CDR3 sequences, under 8.5% seen once, with 1.6% in the top ten. These data were also reused for a study on yellow fever vaccine responses in identical twins. That study adds: Twins showed a vaccine T cell response that reportedly seemed partly convergent, partly personalized.

The specimen was PBMCs. The receptor's source is a woman aged 18-29 years in good health. The chain has TRBV20-1 and TRBJ2-2; the D gene is possibly TRBD1 (5 bases). DNA for the CDR3: TGCAGTGCTATCCCAGGGCCCGGGGAGCTGTTTTTT. Protein product: CSAIPGPGELFF.